The 9 T cell receptor beta chains below come from one sample, sequenced in a study of blood T cell repertoires in COVID-19. Assay: immunoSEQ multiplex PCR; the TCRdb copy retains only in-frame clones and omits some. The sample has 200,000 or so clones, roughly 85% seen once. What was sequenced was PBMCs or T cells enriched from blood (not recorded which). These receptors were collected from a woman aged 40 to 50 with acute COVID-19.

J is TRBJ1-2 and V is TRBV19; 7 nucleotides agree with TRBD1. Germline V gene sequence: CDR1 LNHDA, CDR2 SQIVND (reference sequence). J lost 8 bases, V lost 11 bases, and 14 bases had no gene match. CDR3 length: 13 residues. CDR3 nucleotides: TGTGCCGTACATGACAGGGCATTCGGGGGCTACACCTTC. Protein product: CAVHDRAFGGYTF. Based on the CDR3 plus reference TRBV19 and TRBJ1-2, the full variable domain is DGGITQSPKYLFRKEGQNVTLSCEQNLNHDAMYWYRQDPGQGLRLIYYSQIVNDFQKGDIAEGYSVSREKKESFPLTVTSAQKNPTAFYLCAVHDRAFGGYTFGSGTRLTVV.

This sequence joins TRBV2 and TRBJ2-3, with TRBD2 identical over 7 bases. The CDR3 has 14 residues. The germline V gene has CDR1 SNHLY and CDR2 FYNNEI. V dropped 6 bases and J dropped 6; count of bases not matched to a gene: 9. CDR3 sequence (DNA): TGTGCCAGCAGCCGGGAAATGGGGGGGGATACGCAGTATTTT. Translating gives CASSREMGGDTQYF. The variable domain in full, completed from reference TRBV2 and TRBJ2-3, reads EPEVTQTPSHQVTQMGQEVILRCVPISNHLYFYWYRQILGQKVEFLVSFYNNEISEKSEIFDDQFSVERPDGSNFTLKIRSTKLEDSAMYFCASSREMGGDTQYFGPGTRLTVL.

The V gene is TRBV21-1, the J gene TRBJ2-1; the DNA was not compared with TRBD1, the D call given in the table. TRBV21-1 is termed a pseudogene. The CDR3 spans 20 residues. CDR3 loop: CASSKGRTGGAIITYNEQFF. In DNA, the CDR3 is TGTGCCAGCAGCAAAGGACGGACAGGGGGTGCAATCATCACCTACAATGAGCAGTTCTTC.

CDR3 region: CASSGTGSNQPQHF. DNA for the CDR3: TGTGCCAGCAGTGGAACAGGCAGCAATCAGCCCCAGCATTTT. The V gene is TRBV2, the J gene TRBJ1-5; D is possibly TRBD1 (5 bases). This CDR3 has 14 amino acids. Trimming took 4 bases from V and 1 from J, leaving 8 bases between them. Germline V gives CDR1 SNHLY, CDR2 FYNNEI. Together with reference TRBV2 and TRBJ1-5, the CDR3 gives the full variable domain: EPEVTQTPSHQVTQMGQEVILRCVPISNHLYFYWYRQILGQKVEFLVSFYNNEISEKSEIFDDQFSVERPDGSNFTLKIRSTKLEDSAMYFCASSGTGSNQPQHFGDGTRLSIL.

The chain links TRBV12-3 or TRBV12-4 to TRBJ1-1; no clear D. This CDR3 is built from 12 residues. Trimming stripped 5 bases from V and 4 bases from J, with 8 bases between. CDR3 sequence: CASSPDTTEAFF. The DNA of the CDR3 is TGTGCCAGCAGTCCCGACACCACTGAAGCTTTCTTT.

This sequence joins TRBV29-1 and TRBJ2-1, with 11 bases matching TRBD1. This CDR3 has 12 residues. In germline, CDR1 is SQVTM, CDR2 ANQGSEA. Unmatched junction bases numbered 5, after V lost 7 bases and J lost 9 bases. The CDR3 DNA reads as TGCAGCGGGGGGACAGGGGGATTTGAGCAGTTCTTC. The encoded protein is CSGGTGGFEQFF.

The chain combines TRBV5-1 with TRBJ2-2, with 11 bases that match TRBD1. Germline CDR1 is SGHRS and CDR2 is YFSETQ. The trim removed 4 bases at V and 1 base at J, leaving 6 bases unmatched. CDR3 length: 17 amino acids. The CDR3 protein is CASSRGQGGLNTGELFF. In DNA form, the CDR3 reads TGCGCCAGCAGCCGGGGACAGGGGGGCCTGAACACCGGGGAGCTGTTTTTT.

The CDR3 DNA reads TGTGTCAGAAGCTTAGGGACAGGGGCCCTTAACTATGGCTACACCTTC. This sequence encodes CVRSLGTGALNYGYTF. The V and J genes are TRBV7-5 and TRBJ1-2; the DNA was not used to check the table's D call, TRBD1. TRBV7-5 is designated a pseudogene. This CDR3 comprises 16 residues.

The J gene is TRBJ2-3, the V gene TRBV5-5; a possible D gene is TRBD1 (6 bases). The germline CDR1 and CDR2 sequences are SGHKS and YYEKEE (reference sequence). V lost 4 bases, J lost 3 bases, and 12 bases lay in between. The CDR3 runs to 14 residues. The CDR3 loop is CASSAWTATDTQYF. CDR3 coding DNA: TGTGCCAGCAGCGCATGGACAGCGACAGATACGCAGTATTTT.